This T cell receptor (beta chain) stems from a study of early T cells in non-severe SARS-CoV-2 infection. Study in general: Bulk RNA isolated from unsorted whole blood underwent sequencing; chains were not paired. Study results and caveats: Comparison of clonotypes with VDJdb favored anti-spike CD8 responses while missing private and CD4 specificities.

V was cut by 3 bases and J by 6 bases, with 15 bases left in between. The CDR3 has 14 residues. CDR1 is DFQATT and CDR2 is SNEGSKA in the germline V gene (reference sequence). Unique molecular identifiers (one per individual cDNA molecule) were attached. TCRdb re-analysed the 5' RACE reads in MiXCR, keeping a single row per CDR3 protein. Seen here are about 100,000 distinct CDR3 sequences, about an eighth observed once, and the top ten hold 6% to 7%. This clonotype was seen many times. Its cognate antigen is unknown. The receptor's source is an adult who was a healthcare worker with PCR-confirmed SARS-CoV-2 infection or an uninfected control (not recorded which). The sequenced material came from whole blood. The V call is TRBV20-1, the J call TRBJ2-1, with D uncertain. The CDR3, as DNA: TGCAGTGCTAGCCCCTTCGCGGCCAGCAATGAGCAGTTCTTC. It codes for CSASPFAASNEQFF.